This T cell receptor beta chain originates from a study of blood T cell repertoires in COVID-19. Clones were sequenced by immunoSEQ multiplex PCR, and TCRdb holds only the in-frame ones, with some missing. The sample holds roughly 300,000 clones, approximately 91% seen once. V shed 2 bases and J 2 bases; nucleotides not matched to a gene: 2. Germline CDR1 and CDR2: SGHRS and YFSETQ. The CDR3 is 14 amino acids. This TCR was recovered from a woman in her forties with acute COVID-19. Sample: PBMCs or T cells enriched from blood (not recorded which). The chain uses TRBV5-1 and TRBJ2-7, with 9 bases aligning to TRBD2. CDR3 sequence: CASSLAGGPYEQYF. In DNA, the CDR3 is TGCGCCAGCAGCTTAGCGGGGGGACCCTACGAGCAGTACTTC.